A single sample gave rise to the 6 T cell receptor beta chains below, sequenced in a study of prognosis after radiotherapy for stage I lung cancer. Two rounds of multiplex PCR amplified TCR beta CDR3 from genomic DNA. Primers specific to each TRBV and TRBJ gene were used in first-round PCR. TCRdb fed the multiplex PCR reads into MiXCR, producing one record per CDR3 protein. This sample has about 25,000 distinct CDR3 sequences, with about 34% found just once. Sequences were derived from PBMCs, sampled before or after stereotactic body radiation therapy (not recorded which). These receptors were collected from a donor over 45 with non-small cell lung cancer.

The table lists this clonotype with many counts. The rearrangement links TRBV5-1 to TRBJ2-3, with 11 nucleotides matching TRBD2. Germline trimming cut 4 bases from V and 0 bases from J; bases unmatched to any gene: 4. CDR1 is SGHRS, CDR2 YFSETQ, per germline. The CDR3 runs to 16 residues. This CDR3 reads CASSPGTSGSTDTQYF. The CDR3 coding sequence is TGCGCCAGCAGCCCCGGGACTAGCGGTAGCACAGATACGCAGTATTTT. The full variable domain, in which reference TRBV5-1 and TRBJ2-3 provide the parts outside the CDR3, is KAGVTQTPRYLIKTRGQQVTLSCSPISGHRSVSWYQQTPGQGLQFLFEYFSETQRNKGNFPGRFSGRQFSNSRSEMNVSTLELGDSALYLCASSPGTSGSTDTQYFGPGTRLTVL.

The genes are TRBV24-1 and TRBJ2-1, with 11 bases fitting TRBD2. From germline, CDR1 is KGHDR and CDR2 SFDVKD. This CDR3 has 18 residues. The V gene end was trimmed by 4 bases and the J gene end by 4 bases; junction bases not matched to a gene: 11. The CDR3 loop is CATSDTRLAGPIYNEQFF. In nucleotides, the CDR3 is TGTGCCACCAGTGACACCCGACTAGCGGGACCCATATACAATGAGCAGTTCTTC.

On this clonotype itself: This likely came from a read error, as a far larger clone is one base away. The chain carries TRBV6-4 and TRBJ2-1, with TRBD2 identical over 11 bases. Germline lookup yields CDR1 MRHNA and CDR2 SNTAGT. The V gene end was trimmed by 5 bases and the J gene end by 4 bases; junction bases not matched to a gene: 10. The CDR3 covers 17 residues. As DNA, the CDR3 is TGTGCCAGCAGTTTTAGCGGGAGGGCCCTCTGGTACAATGAGCAGTTCTTC. Protein sequence: CASSFSGRALWYNEQFF.

A note on this clonotype: The junction differs from germline at one of its ends, possibly a read error. V usage is TRBV20-1 and J usage is TRBJ2-5; D remains unclear. Germline V gene sequence: CDR1 DFQATT, CDR2 SNEGSKA (reference sequence). The CDR3 is 12 residues long. In DNA, the CDR3 is TGCAGTGCTATTAAGGCTCAAGAGGCCCAGTACTTC. Encoded protein: CSAIKAQEAQYF.

The table lists this clonotype with many counts. This rearrangement joins TRBV15 to TRBJ2-1; unclear D gene. Trimming removed 1 base from V and 5 bases from J, with 9 bases in between. Germline V gene lookup returns CDR1 LNHNV and CDR2 YYDKDF (reference sequence). The length of the CDR3 is 14 residues. This chain's CDR3 is CATSRAQSNNEQFF. For the CDR3, the DNA is TGTGCCACCAGCAGAGCTCAGTCTAACAATGAGCAGTTCTTC.

This clonotype was found many times. The gene calls are TRBV5-1 and TRBJ2-1; D is uncertain. The V gene's germline CDR1 is SGHRS and CDR2 YFSETQ. Trimming took 5 bases from V and 0 from J, leaving 9 bases between them. The CDR3 is 14 amino acids. The CDR3 sequence is CASSTQSSYNEQFF. Written as DNA, the CDR3 is TGCGCCAGCAGTACACAGAGCTCCTACAATGAGCAGTTCTTC. Looking up the rest from reference TRBV5-1 and TRBJ2-1 gives the full variable domain: KAGVTQTPRYLIKTRGQQVTLSCSPISGHRSVSWYQQTPGQGLQFLFEYFSETQRNKGNFPGRFSGRQFSNSRSEMNVSTLELGDSALYLCASSTQSSYNEQFFGPGTRLTVL.